These 24 T cell receptor beta chains were all obtained from the same sample, sequenced in a study of response to subunit inactivated influenza vaccine. MiXCR was run by TCRdb on the RT-PCR reads, yielding one entry per CDR3 protein. The sample holds about 180,000 distinct CDR3 sequences; 9.5% to 12% are singletons and the top ten take around 33%. The sequencing here drew on CD8+ T cells sorted from PBMCs, taken about 24 months after vaccination. These receptors all stem from a man aged 45 to 70 who received an inactivated influenza vaccine.

This clonotype appeared a few times. The gene calls are TRBV11-2 and TRBJ2-7; TRBD2 agrees at 13 bases. The V gene end was trimmed by 4 bases and the J gene end by 0 bases; junction bases not matched to a gene: 12. Germline CDR1 is SGHAT and CDR2 is FQNNGV. CDR3 length equals 19 residues. As DNA, the CDR3 is TGTGCCAGCAGCTGGGGACTAGGGACTAGCGGGACCCCCTCCTACGAGCAGTACTTC. Protein product: CASSWGLGTSGTPSYEQYF.

The chain carries TRBV15 and TRBJ2-2, with D unresolved. The CDR3 totals 15 residues. V was shortened by 2 bases and J by 6 bases, with 13 bases between the two germline ends. Germline V CDR1 and CDR2: LNHNV, YYDKDF (reference sequence). CDR3 coding DNA: TGTGCCACCAGCAGAACTCAAACTACCCCCGGGGAGCTGTTTTTT. This sequence encodes CATSRTQTTPGELFF.

This clonotype was observed a handful of times. The V and J genes are TRBV4-2 and TRBJ2-6; the match to TRBD1 covers 10 bases. Germline-derived CDR1 and CDR2 are LGHNA and YNFKEQ. The CDR3 runs to 16 residues. The V and J ends lost 3 bases and 2 bases, in that order; junction bases with no gene match: 1. As DNA, the CDR3 is TGTGCCAGCAGCCAGGACAGGGGGGCTGGGGCCAACGTCCTGACTTTC. This translates into CASSQDRGAGANVLTF.

This clonotype has just a few counts. This may come from a read error, since a much larger clone is one base off. It is likely a read error, because the conserved phenylalanine at the end of the CDR3 is missing. The V call is TRBV28, the J call TRBJ2-7; TRBD1 is a possible D gene (5 bases). Germline assignment: CDR1 MDHEN and CDR2 SYDVKM. The CDR3 consists of 14 residues. Trimming shortened V by 6 bases and J by 0 bases, and 12 bases separated the two germline ends. The CDR3: CASRGAGNSYEQYS. In DNA, the CDR3 is TGTGCCAGCAGAGGGGCAGGGAACTCCTACGAGCAGTACTCC.

This clonotype came up a few times. The chain couples TRBV6-5 to TRBJ2-1; TRBD2 matches 9 bases. The CDR3 runs to 16 residues. Unmatched junction bases numbered 8, after V lost 0 bases and J lost 8 bases. The germline gives CDR1 MNHEY, CDR2 SVGAGI. CDR3 in amino acids: CASSYSLAGGWDEQFF. The CDR3 DNA is TGTGCCAGCAGTTACTCGCTGGCGGGGGGGTGGGATGAGCAGTTCTTC.

This clonotype has more than one count but fewer than ten. The chain combines TRBV28 with TRBJ2-5, with 12 bases that match TRBD2. Germline-derived CDR1 and CDR2 are MDHEN and SYDVKM. The CDR3 sequence is 15 residues long. The J segment lost 4 bases and the V segment lost 5 bases, leaving 5 bases of the junction unmatched. The CDR3 protein is CASSHLAGGRETQYF. In DNA, the CDR3 is TGTGCCAGCAGTCATCTAGCGGGAGGGCGAGAGACCCAGTACTTC. Supplemented by reference TRBV28 and TRBJ2-5, the full variable domain reads DVKVTQSSRYLVKRTGEKVFLECVQDMDHENMFWYRQDPGLGLRLIYFSYDVKMKEKGDIPEGYSVSREKKERFSLILESASTNQTSMYLCASSHLAGGRETQYFGPGTRLLVL.

The J gene is TRBJ2-7, the V gene TRBV5-1; no definite D call. Trimming pared 4 bases from V and 0 bases from J, leaving 8 bases between. From germline, CDR1 is SGHRS and CDR2 YFSETQ. The CDR3 sequence is 13 residues long. CDR3 residues: CASSTQSSYEQYF. In nucleotides, the CDR3 is TGCGCCAGCAGCACTCAAAGCTCCTACGAGCAGTACTTC.

Worth noting for this clonotype: Possible read error: a much larger clone is one base away. V usage is TRBV5-1 and J usage is TRBJ1-1, with D possibly TRBD1 on 5 matching bases. The CDR3 consists of 14 residues. Germline V gives CDR1 SGHRS, CDR2 YFSETQ. Trimming pared 1 base from V and 4 bases from J, leaving 11 bases between. This chain's CDR3 is CASSLHGQGTEAFF. CDR3 nucleotide sequence: TGCGCCAGCAGCTTGCATGGGCAGGGCACTGAAGCTTTCTTT.

This clonotype was found many times. The chain joins TRBV15 to TRBJ2-1; D is possibly TRBD1 or TRBD2 (5 bases each). Germline-derived CDR1 and CDR2 are LNHNV and YYDKDF (reference sequence). This CDR3 is built from 14 residues. The V end lost 4 bases, the J end lost 9 bases, and 16 bases lay between the germline ends. The CDR3 sequence: CATSTTRGGLEQFF. In nucleotides, the CDR3 is TGTGCCACCAGCACAACAAGGGGTGGACTTGAGCAGTTCTTC. The whole variable domain, filled in from reference TRBV15 and TRBJ2-1, reads DAMVIQNPRYQVTQFGKPVTLSCSQTLNHNVMYWYQQKSSQAPKLLFHYYDKDFNNEADTPDNFQSRRPNTSFCFLDIRSPGLGDTAMYLCATSTTRGGLEQFFGPGTRLTVL.

V is TRBV15 and J is TRBJ1-6; 9 bases align to TRBD1. Per germline, CDR1 LNHNV and CDR2 YYDKDF (reference sequence). V was pared by 5 bases and J by 10 bases, with 9 bases of the junction left unmatched. The CDR3 length is 15 residues. For the CDR3, the DNA is TGTGCCACCAGCGCCAGGGGACAGGGTAGCTCACCCCTCCACTTT. This sequence encodes CATSARGQGSSPLHF.

The CDR3, as DNA: TGTGCCAGCAGTTTACTAGGGGGGAACACTGAAGCTTTCTTT. As protein: CASSLLGGNTEAFF. This chain connects TRBV12-3 or TRBV12-4 to TRBJ1-1; tentatively, D is TRBD1 (6 bases). Trimming shortened V by 2 bases and J by 1 base, and 8 bases separated the two germline ends. This CDR3 spans 14 amino acids.

The chain uses TRBV10-3 and TRBJ2-2, with TRBD2 identical over 10 bases. Trimming took 4 bases from V and 0 from J; bases not matched to a gene: 14. The CDR3 spans 20 residues. Germline V CDR1 and CDR2: ENHRY, SYGVKD. CDR3 residues: CAISAPPTGLASANTGELFF. The CDR3 bases are TGTGCCATCAGTGCTCCACCTACGGGACTAGCGAGCGCGAACACCGGGGAGCTGTTTTTT.

V is TRBV4-3 and J is TRBJ2-3, with D possibly TRBD2 on 5 matching bases. Germline CDR1 is LGHNA and CDR2 is YSLEER. With 0 bases removed from V and 5 bases from J, the gap between germline ends came to 9 bases. There are 14 residues in the CDR3. The CDR3 reads CASSQEGGEDTQYF. DNA of the CDR3: TGCGCCAGCAGCCAAGAAGGAGGCGAAGATACGCAGTATTTT.

The V gene is TRBV6-1, the J gene TRBJ2-2; the match to TRBD2 covers 7 bases. J lost 4 bases, V lost 5 bases, and 7 bases had no gene match. The length of the CDR3 is 15 residues. Germline values: CDR1 MNHNS, CDR2 SASEGT. The CDR3 protein is CASSPGGSGTGELFF. The CDR3 nucleotides read TGTGCCAGCAGTCCGGGGGGTTCAGGCACCGGGGAGCTGTTTTTT.

A few counts support this clonotype. In nucleotides, the CDR3 is TGCAGTGCCCACGATTCCTACGAGCAGTACTTC. Its translation is CSAHDSYEQYF. V is TRBV20-1 and J is TRBJ2-7; D is unresolved. The CDR3 length is 11 residues. V gave up 6 bases and J gave up 1 base, with 7 bases separating them. CDR1 DFQATT and CDR2 SNEGSKA come from the germline V gene (reference sequence).

The rearrangement links TRBV12-3 or TRBV12-4 to TRBJ1-5; D is undetermined. Trimming cost V 0 bases and J 6 bases, with 9 bases left between them. This CDR3 spans 14 amino acids. The CDR3 region has the DNA TGTGCCAGCAGTTTAGCCTTCGAAGCTCAGCCCCAGCATTTT. Amino acid sequence: CASSLAFEAQPQHF.

This clonotype was counted ten times or more. The rearrangement uses TRBV12-3 or TRBV12-4 and TRBJ2-3; D call uncertain. The germline V and J ends were trimmed by 3 bases and 2 bases, with 9 bases remaining between them. The CDR3 loop spans 14 amino acids. This CDR3 reads CASSFGKSTDTQYF. The CDR3 nucleotides read TGTGCCAGCAGTTTTGGGAAGTCCACAGATACGCAGTATTTT.

This clonotype was detected ten times or more. The chain recombines TRBV5-1 with TRBJ2-7, with D tentatively TRBD1 (6 bases). This CDR3 is 15 amino acids long. Looked up from germline, CDR1 is SGHRS and CDR2 is YFSETQ. With 1 base removed from V and 2 bases from J, the gap between germline ends came to 13 bases. The CDR3: CASSLRGQSTYEQYF. The CDR3 bases are TGCGCCAGCAGCTTGAGGGGACAAAGCACCTACGAGCAGTACTTC.

The chain combines TRBV5-6 with TRBJ2-2, with 8 bases that match TRBD1. Trimming took 4 bases from V and 6 from J; bases not matched to a gene: 5. The germline V gene encodes CDR1 SGHDT and CDR2 YYEEEE. The CDR3 runs to 14 residues. CDR3 sequence reads: CASSPGQGPGELFF. In DNA, the CDR3 is TGTGCCAGCAGCCCAGGACAGGGCCCCGGGGAGCTGTTTTTT. Full variable domain (missing parts from reference TRBV5-6 and TRBJ2-2): DAGVTQSPTHLIKTRGQQVTLRCSPKSGHDTVSWYQQALGQGPQFIFQYYEEEERQRGNFPDRFSGHQFPNYSSELNVNALLLGDSALYLCASSPGQGPGELFFGEGSRLTVL.

This sequence joins TRBV7-9 and TRBJ2-7; D may be TRBD2 (6 bases). Germline CDR1 is SEHNR and CDR2 is FQNEAQ (reference sequence). The CDR3 spans 14 residues. Between the trimmed V and J ends, which lost 5 bases and 6 bases, there was a span of 17 bases. The CDR3 loop reads CASSLVRREFEQYF. The DNA for the CDR3 is TGTGCCAGCAGCCTCGTGCGGAGGGAATTCGAGCAGTACTTC.

This clonotype was counted many times. The gene calls are TRBV3-1 and TRBJ1-5; D is possibly TRBD1 (5 bases). The germline V gene encodes CDR1 LGHDT and CDR2 YNNKEL (reference sequence). The V end was cut by 4 bases, the J end by 2 bases, with 12 bases between. CDR3 length: 15 residues. The CDR3 sequence: CASSPGRMGNQPQHF. For the CDR3, the DNA is TGTGCCAGCAGCCCGGGACGGATGGGCAATCAGCCCCAGCATTTT.

This clonotype was seen repeatedly, ten times or more. This rearrangement joins TRBV9 to TRBJ2-5; D not certain. The CDR3 is made up of 13 amino acids. With 2 bases removed from V and 3 bases from J, the gap between germline ends came to 8 bases. CDR1 and CDR2 (germline): SGDLS, YYNGEE. Here the CDR3 DNA reads TGTGCCAGCAGCGTTGCTCTCGAAGAGACCCAGTACTTC. Its protein is CASSVALEETQYF.

This chain connects TRBV15 to TRBJ2-6; TRBD1 might be the D (6 bases). Trimming shortened V by 4 bases and J by 0 bases, and 19 bases separated the two germline ends. The CDR3 is 19 residues long. Germline V gene data show CDR1 as LNHNV and CDR2 as YYDKDF (reference sequence). CDR3 in DNA: TGTGCCACCAGCAATAACTTGGACAGCACACTCTCTGGGGCCAACGTCCTGACTTTC. Amino acid sequence: CATSNNLDSTLSGANVLTF.

V is TRBV7-8 and J is TRBJ2-7, with D tentatively TRBD1 (5 bases). The germline V gene has CDR1 SGHVS and CDR2 FQNEAQ. V was trimmed by 5 bases and J by 5 bases, leaving 13 bases between them. This CDR3 contains 13 residues. The DNA of the CDR3 is TGTGCCAGCAGCCTAAAACAGGCAGACGAGCAGTACTTC. Protein: CASSLKQADEQYF. Together with reference TRBV7-8 and TRBJ2-7, the CDR3 gives the full variable domain: GAGVSQSPRYKVAKRGQDVALRCDPISGHVSLFWYQQALGQGPEFLTYFQNEAQLDKSGLPSDRFFAERPEGSVSTLKIQRTQQEDSAVYLCASSLKQADEQYFGPGTRLTVT.